A single sample gave rise to the 14 T cell receptor beta chains below, sequenced in a study of T cells in Graves' hyperthyroidism and ophthalmopathy. RNA transcripts provided the source from which TCR beta CDR3 regions were amplified. In the first-round RT-PCR of the TCR CDR3, the HTBI primer set was used. MiXCR was run by TCRdb on the multiplex PCR reads, yielding one entry per CDR3 protein. The repertoire holds around 480,000 distinct CDR3 sequences, about 15% seen once, with about a sixth in the top ten. The source material was blood. Receptor source: a woman under 30 with Graves' hyperthyroidism.

This clonotype was seen repeatedly, ten times or more. V gene TRBV6-1 combines with J gene TRBJ1-5, with a weak D call TRBD1 (5 bases). The CDR3 consists of 14 residues. Germline values: CDR1 MNHNS, CDR2 SASEGT. Trimming took off 7 bases at V and 6 bases at J, with 16 bases between the two ends. The DNA of the CDR3 is TGTGCCAGCACCTGGGACGGCTATTTTCAGCCCCAGCATTTT. Encoded protein: CASTWDGYFQPQHF.

This chain uses TRBV12-3 or TRBV12-4 with TRBJ2-2, with D maybe TRBD2 (6 bases). The CDR3 length is 15 residues. Trimming took off 6 bases at V and 0 bases at J, with 11 bases between the two ends. CDR3 sequence reads: CASSAGRPNTGELFF. Written as DNA, the CDR3 is TGTGCCAGCAGCGCGGGACGACCGAACACCGGGGAGCTGTTTTTT.

This clonotype was counted ten times or more. This sequence joins TRBV29-1 and TRBJ2-1; D uncertain. The CDR3 is 11 residues long. Deletions cut 4 bases from V and 5 bases from J, with 6 bases between. Germline CDR1 is SQVTM and CDR2 is ANQGSEA. CDR3 loop: CSVVHNNEQFF. The CDR3 nucleotides are TGCAGCGTTGTGCATAACAATGAGCAGTTCTTC.

The sample holds many counts of this clonotype. The chain carries TRBV2 and TRBJ2-3; TRBD1 might be the D (5 bases). The CDR3 has 16 residues. V dropped 5 bases and J dropped 2 bases, with 17 bases sitting between them. The germline V gene has CDR1 SNHLY and CDR2 FYNNEI. CDR3 nucleotides: TGTGCCAGCAGTACCGACAACCTGGGGCCCACAGATACGCAGTATTTT. As protein: CASSTDNLGPTDTQYF.

This clonotype was seen a few times. This chain uses TRBV12-5 with TRBJ1-4; D unclear. CDR1 is LGHNT, CDR2 FRNRAP, per germline. V was trimmed by 1 base and J by 7 bases, leaving 7 bases between them. The CDR3 has 13 residues. CDR3 loop: CASGLDAREKLFF. The CDR3 DNA is TGTGCTAGTGGTTTGGACGCTCGTGAAAAACTGTTTTTT.

The V gene is TRBV7-2, the J gene TRBJ2-7; 7 nucleotides match TRBD1. Germline trimming cut 1 base from V and 6 bases from J; bases unmatched to any gene: 12. Looked up from germline, CDR1 is SGHTA and CDR2 is FQGNSA. This CDR3 has 16 amino acids. CDR3: CASSLVTGVKVGEQYF. The DNA for the CDR3 is TGTGCCAGCAGCTTAGTTACAGGGGTTAAGGTAGGCGAGCAGTACTTC.

This clonotype was counted ten times or more. The chain joins TRBV11-2 to TRBJ1-1, with TRBD1 identical over 7 bases. CDR1 and CDR2 from the germline V gene are SGHAT and FQNNGV. The CDR3 length is 12 residues. J gave up 8 bases and V 5 bases, and 5 bases lay outside the gene matches. This CDR3 reads CASSPTGLEAFF. The CDR3 DNA follows: TGTGCCAGCAGCCCGACAGGGTTGGAAGCTTTCTTT.

This clonotype was counted ten times or more. The V and J genes are TRBV12-3 or TRBV12-4 and TRBJ2-1; D uncertain. The CDR3 is made up of 15 amino acids. The V and J ends lost 1 base and 3 bases respectively, with 10 bases between them. The CDR3 protein is CASSLESSGYNEQFF. The CDR3 nucleotides are TGTGCCAGCAGTTTAGAAAGCTCGGGCTACAATGAGCAGTTCTTC.

The chain carries TRBV20-1 and TRBJ1-5, with D unresolved. CDR1 DFQATT and CDR2 SNEGSKA come from the germline V gene (reference sequence). This CDR3 spans 14 amino acids. V lost 5 bases and J 2 bases, leaving 13 bases between the germline ends. The CDR3, as DNA: TGCAGTGCTCAAAATCCGGTGGGCAATCAGCCCCAGCATTTT. It codes for CSAQNPVGNQPQHF.

The V call is TRBV11-2, the J call TRBJ2-7; TRBD2 agrees at 13 bases. Trimming removed 4 bases from V and 3 bases from J; junction bases left unmatched: 9. CDR1 and CDR2 (germline): SGHAT, FQNNGV. The CDR3 is 17 residues long. DNA of the CDR3: TGTGCCAGCAGCTCAAGGACTAGCGGGAGCTTTCTCTACGAGCAGTACTTC. Protein: CASSSRTSGSFLYEQYF.

This clonotype was observed at least ten times. The genes are TRBV6-2 or TRBV6-3 and TRBJ2-1; TRBD2 matches at 12 bases. Losses at the gene ends were 6 bases for V and 8 bases for J; bases not matched to a gene: 8. The CDR3 has 15 residues. CDR1 MNHEY and CDR2 SVGEGT come from the germline V gene. As DNA, the CDR3 is TGTGCCAGCAGAAGACTAGCGGGAGTAGGCGATGAGCAGTTCTTC. Its protein is CASRRLAGVGDEQFF.

The sample holds many counts of this clonotype. The rearrangement uses TRBV12-3 or TRBV12-4 and TRBJ2-3; D remains unclear. V lost 1 base, J lost 2 bases, and 10 bases lay in between. The CDR3 runs 15 residues. Here the CDR3 reads CASSLGTYYTDTQYF. DNA for the CDR3: TGTGCCAGCAGTTTAGGGACCTATTACACAGATACGCAGTATTTT.

This sequence joins TRBV18 and TRBJ1-5; D remains unclear. Trimming shortened V by 0 bases and J by 3 bases, and 9 bases separated the two germline ends. The CDR3 runs to 15 residues. From germline, CDR1 is KGHSH and CDR2 LQKENI. In DNA form, the CDR3 reads TGTGCCAGCTCACCACCGGGTAGGGCCAATCAGCCCCAGCATTTT. Translated: CASSPPGRANQPQHF.

This clonotype was seen repeatedly, ten times or more. V and J are TRBV27 and TRBJ2-1; D is perhaps TRBD2 (6 bases). The CDR3 runs to 15 residues. V lost 5 bases to trimming and J lost 4 bases, with 15 bases between them. CDR1 MNHEY and CDR2 SMNVEV come from the germline V gene (reference sequence). In DNA, the CDR3 is TGTGCCAGCAGTCCACTAGCCCACCATTACAATGAGCAGTTCTTC. This translates into CASSPLAHHYNEQFF.